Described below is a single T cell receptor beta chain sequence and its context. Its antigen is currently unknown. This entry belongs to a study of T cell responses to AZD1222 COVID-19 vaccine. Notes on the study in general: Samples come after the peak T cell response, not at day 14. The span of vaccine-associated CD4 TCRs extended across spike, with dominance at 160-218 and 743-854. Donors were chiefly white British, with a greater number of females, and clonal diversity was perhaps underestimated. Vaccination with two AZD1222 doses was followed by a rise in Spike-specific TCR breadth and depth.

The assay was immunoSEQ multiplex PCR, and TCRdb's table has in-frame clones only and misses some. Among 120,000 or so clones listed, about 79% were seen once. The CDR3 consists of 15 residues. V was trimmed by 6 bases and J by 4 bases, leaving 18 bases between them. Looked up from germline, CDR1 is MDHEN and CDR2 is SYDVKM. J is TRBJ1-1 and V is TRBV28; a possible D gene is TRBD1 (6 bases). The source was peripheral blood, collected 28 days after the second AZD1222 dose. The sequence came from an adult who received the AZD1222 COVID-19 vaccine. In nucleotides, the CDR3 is TGTGCCAGCAGCCGGGGGTGGGGGCGAAGCACTGAAGCTTTCTTT. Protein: CASSRGWGRSTEAFF. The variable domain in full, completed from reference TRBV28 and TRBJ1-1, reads DVKVTQSSRYLVKRTGEKVFLECVQDMDHENMFWYRQDPGLGLRLIYFSYDVKMKEKGDIPEGYSVSREKKERFSLILESASTNQTSMYLCASSRGWGRSTEAFFGQGTRLTVV.